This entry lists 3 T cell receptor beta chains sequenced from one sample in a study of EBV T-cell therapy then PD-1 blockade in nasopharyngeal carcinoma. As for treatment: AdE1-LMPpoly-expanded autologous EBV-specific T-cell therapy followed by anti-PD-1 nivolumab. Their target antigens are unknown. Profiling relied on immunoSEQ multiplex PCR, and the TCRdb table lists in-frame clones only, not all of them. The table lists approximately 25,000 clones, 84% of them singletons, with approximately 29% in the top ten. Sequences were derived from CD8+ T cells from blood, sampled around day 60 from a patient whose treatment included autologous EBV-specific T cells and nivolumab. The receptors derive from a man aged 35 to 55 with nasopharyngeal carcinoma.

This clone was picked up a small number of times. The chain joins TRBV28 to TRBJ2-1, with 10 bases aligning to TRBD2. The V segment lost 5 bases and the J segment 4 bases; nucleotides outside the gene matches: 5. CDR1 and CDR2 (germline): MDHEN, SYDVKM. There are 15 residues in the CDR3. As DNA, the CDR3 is TGTGCCAGCAGTCTTCAAGCGGGGGGGTACAATGAGCAGTTCTTC. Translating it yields CASSLQAGGYNEQFF.

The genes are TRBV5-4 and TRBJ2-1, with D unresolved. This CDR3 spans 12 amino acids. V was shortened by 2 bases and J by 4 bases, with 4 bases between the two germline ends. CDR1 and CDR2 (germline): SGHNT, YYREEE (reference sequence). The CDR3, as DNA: TGTGCCAGCAGCTTACAGTACAATGAGCAGTTCTTC. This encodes CASSLQYNEQFF.

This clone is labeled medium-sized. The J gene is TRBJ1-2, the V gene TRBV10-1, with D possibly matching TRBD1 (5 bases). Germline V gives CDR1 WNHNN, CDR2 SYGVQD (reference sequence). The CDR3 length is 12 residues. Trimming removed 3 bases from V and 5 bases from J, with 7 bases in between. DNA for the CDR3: TGCGCCAGCAGTGAAGAGGGGTATGGCTACACCTTC. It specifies CASSEEGYGYTF.